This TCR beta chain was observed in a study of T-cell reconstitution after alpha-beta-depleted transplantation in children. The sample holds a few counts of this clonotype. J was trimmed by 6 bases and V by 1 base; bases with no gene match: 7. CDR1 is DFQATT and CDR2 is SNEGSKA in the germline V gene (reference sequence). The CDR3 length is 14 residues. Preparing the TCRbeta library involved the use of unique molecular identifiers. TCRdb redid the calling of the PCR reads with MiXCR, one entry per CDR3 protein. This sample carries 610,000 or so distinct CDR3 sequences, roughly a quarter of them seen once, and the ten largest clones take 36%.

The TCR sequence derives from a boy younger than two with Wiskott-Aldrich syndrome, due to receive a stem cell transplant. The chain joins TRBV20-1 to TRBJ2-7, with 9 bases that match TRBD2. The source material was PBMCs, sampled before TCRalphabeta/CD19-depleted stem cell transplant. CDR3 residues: CSARVAGVRAEQYF. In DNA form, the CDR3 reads TGCAGTGCTAGAGTAGCGGGAGTACGCGCCGAGCAGTACTTC.